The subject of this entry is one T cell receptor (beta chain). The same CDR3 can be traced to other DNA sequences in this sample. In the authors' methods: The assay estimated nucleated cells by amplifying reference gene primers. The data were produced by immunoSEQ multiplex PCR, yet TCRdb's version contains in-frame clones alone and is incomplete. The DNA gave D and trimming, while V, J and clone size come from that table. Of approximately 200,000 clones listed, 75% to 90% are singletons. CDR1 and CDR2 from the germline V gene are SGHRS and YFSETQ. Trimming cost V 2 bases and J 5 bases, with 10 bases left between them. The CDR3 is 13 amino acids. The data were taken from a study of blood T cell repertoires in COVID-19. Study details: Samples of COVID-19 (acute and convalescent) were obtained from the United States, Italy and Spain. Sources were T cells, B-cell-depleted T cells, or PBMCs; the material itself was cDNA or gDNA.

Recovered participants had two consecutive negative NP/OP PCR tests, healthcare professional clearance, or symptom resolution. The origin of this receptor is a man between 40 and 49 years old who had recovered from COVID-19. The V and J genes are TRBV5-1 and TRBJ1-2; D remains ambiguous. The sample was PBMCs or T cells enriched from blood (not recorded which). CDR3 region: CASSFEGGYGYTF. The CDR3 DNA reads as TGCGCCAGCAGCTTTGAGGGAGGGTATGGCTACACCTTC.